This T cell receptor beta chain was recovered during a study of blood T cell repertoires in COVID-19. Study as a whole: Samples of COVID-19 (acute and convalescent) were obtained from the United States, Italy and Spain. T cells, B-cell-depleted T cells, or PBMCs supplied cDNA or gDNA.

V dropped 0 bases and J dropped 5 bases, with 8 bases sitting between them. Germline-derived CDR1 and CDR2 are SGHRS and YFSETQ. CDR3 size: 13 residues. Original data processing: Estimation of nucleated cell counts relied on the amplification of reference gene primers. Clones were read by immunoSEQ multiplex PCR, and TCRdb kept only the in-frame ones, dropping some. The D gene and trimming were derived from the DNA, and the V and J assignments and clone size from that table. The data hold some 91,000 clones, with 70% to 85% observed a single time. There are a few counts of this clone. The source of this sequence is a man in his 70s with acute or convalescent COVID-19. Input material: peripheral blood. The chain recombines TRBV5-1 with TRBJ1-2; no clear D gene. As DNA, the CDR3 is TGCGCCAGCAGCTTGGGGGAGGTATATGGCTACACCTTC. Its protein is CASSLGEVYGYTF.